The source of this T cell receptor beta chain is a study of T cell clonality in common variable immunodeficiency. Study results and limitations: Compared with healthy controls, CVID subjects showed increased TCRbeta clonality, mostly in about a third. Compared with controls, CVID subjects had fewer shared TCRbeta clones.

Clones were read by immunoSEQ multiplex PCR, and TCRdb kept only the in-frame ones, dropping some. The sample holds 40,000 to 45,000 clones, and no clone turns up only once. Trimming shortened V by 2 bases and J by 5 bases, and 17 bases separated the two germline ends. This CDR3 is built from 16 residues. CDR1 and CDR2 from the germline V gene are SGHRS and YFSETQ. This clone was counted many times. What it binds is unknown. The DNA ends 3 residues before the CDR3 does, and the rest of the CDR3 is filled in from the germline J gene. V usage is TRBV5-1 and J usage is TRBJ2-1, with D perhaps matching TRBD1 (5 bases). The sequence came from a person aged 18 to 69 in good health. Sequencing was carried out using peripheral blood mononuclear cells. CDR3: CASSFEPRVNNNEQFF. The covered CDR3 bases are TGCGCCAGCAGCTTTGAGCCCAGGGTAAATAACAATGAG.